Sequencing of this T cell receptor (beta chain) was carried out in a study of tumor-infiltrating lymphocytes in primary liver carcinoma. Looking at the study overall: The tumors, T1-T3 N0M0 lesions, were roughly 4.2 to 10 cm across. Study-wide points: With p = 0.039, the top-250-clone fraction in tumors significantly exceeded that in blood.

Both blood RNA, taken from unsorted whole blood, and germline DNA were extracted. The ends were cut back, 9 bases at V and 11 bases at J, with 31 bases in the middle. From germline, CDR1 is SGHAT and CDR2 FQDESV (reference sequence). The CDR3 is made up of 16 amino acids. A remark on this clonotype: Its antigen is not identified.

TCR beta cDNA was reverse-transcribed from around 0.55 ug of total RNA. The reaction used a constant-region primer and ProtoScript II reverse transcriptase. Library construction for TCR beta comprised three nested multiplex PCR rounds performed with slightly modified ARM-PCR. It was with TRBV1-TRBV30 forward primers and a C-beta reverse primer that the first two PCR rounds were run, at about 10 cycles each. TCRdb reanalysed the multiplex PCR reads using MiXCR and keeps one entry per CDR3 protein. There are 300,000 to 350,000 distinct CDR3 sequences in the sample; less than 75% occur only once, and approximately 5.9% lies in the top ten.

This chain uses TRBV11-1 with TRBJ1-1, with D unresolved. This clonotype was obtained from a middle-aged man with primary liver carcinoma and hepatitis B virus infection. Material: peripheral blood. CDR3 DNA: TGTGCCAGTAGCCCCCTTGTCGGGAGAGGTCCTCCCGTGGCTTTCTTT. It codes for CASSPLVGRGPPVAFF.